Listed here are 5 T cell receptor beta chains from one sample, sequenced in a study of T cell repertoires in cytomegalovirus infection. TCRdb reanalysed the reads using MiXCR and keeps one entry per CDR3 protein. This table holds around 900,000 distinct CDR3 sequences, 31% found once. No antigens are known for them. The input for sequencing was cultured CD8+ T cells from PBMCs, taken from culture after CMV antigen stimulation. These receptors originate from a human donor in good health (CMV status not recorded). Some clones in this sample may be carry-over from other donors' samples.

This clonotype has a handful of counts. The chain carries TRBV10-3 and TRBJ2-1; 9 bases align to TRBD1. Germline V lookup: CDR1 ENHRY, CDR2 SYGVKD. The CDR3 sequence is 16 residues long. The V gene end was trimmed by 6 bases and the J gene end by 4 bases; junction bases not matched to a gene: 10. CDR3 sequence reads: CAISWLRTGEYNEQFF. The CDR3 bases are TGTGCCATCAGCTGGTTGAGGACAGGGGAATACAATGAGCAGTTCTTC.

This clonotype was counted a few times. The rearrangement uses TRBV7-2 and TRBJ2-3; tentative D call: TRBD1 (5 bases). The germline V and J ends were trimmed by 5 bases and 2 bases, with 20 bases remaining between them. Germline V gives CDR1 SGHTA, CDR2 FQGNSA. The CDR3 totals 17 residues. CDR3 DNA: TGTGCCAGCAGCCCGATTTGGGTGACAGCGATCACAGATACGCAGTATTTT. Amino acids: CASSPIWVTAITDTQYF.

This rearrangement joins TRBV29-1 to TRBJ2-2; D is unresolved. V shed 2 bases and J shed 0 bases, with 7 bases lying between them. This CDR3 region has 14 residues. Germline assignment: CDR1 SQVTM and CDR2 ANQGSEA. The CDR3 here is CSVENKANTGELFF. CDR3 sequence (DNA): TGCAGCGTTGAAAACAAAGCGAACACCGGGGAGCTGTTTTTT.

The chain is built from TRBV2 and TRBJ2-7; D not resolved. Trimming removed 5 bases at V and 4 bases at J, with 12 bases between. In germline, CDR1 is SNHLY, CDR2 FYNNEI. CDR3 length: 13 residues. CDR3 region: CASSPNSRYEQYF. Written as DNA, the CDR3 is TGTGCCAGCAGTCCCAATAGCCGGTACGAGCAGTACTTC.

This clonotype was observed a handful of times. The chain employs TRBV20-1 and TRBJ1-1, with TRBD1 matching 7 bases. This CDR3 region has 13 residues. Germline values: CDR1 DFQATT, CDR2 SNEGSKA (reference sequence). V was pared by 6 bases and J by 4 bases, with 8 bases of the junction left unmatched. In DNA form, the CDR3 reads TGCAGTGCCACAGGGGAGATACTCACTGAAGCTTTCTTT. Translation: CSATGEILTEAFF.